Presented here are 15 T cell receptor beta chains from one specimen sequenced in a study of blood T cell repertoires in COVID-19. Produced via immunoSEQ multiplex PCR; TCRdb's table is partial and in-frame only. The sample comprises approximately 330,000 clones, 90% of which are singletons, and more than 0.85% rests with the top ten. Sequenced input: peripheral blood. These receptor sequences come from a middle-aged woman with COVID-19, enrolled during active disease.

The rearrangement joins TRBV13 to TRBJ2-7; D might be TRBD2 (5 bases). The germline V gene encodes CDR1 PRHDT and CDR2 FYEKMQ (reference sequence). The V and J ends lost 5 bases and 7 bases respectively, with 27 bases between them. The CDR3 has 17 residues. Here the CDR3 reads CASSQAFGGRRAGEQYF. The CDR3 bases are TGTGCCAGCAGCCAAGCCTTTGGAGGACGCCGGGCTGGGGAGCAGTACTTC.

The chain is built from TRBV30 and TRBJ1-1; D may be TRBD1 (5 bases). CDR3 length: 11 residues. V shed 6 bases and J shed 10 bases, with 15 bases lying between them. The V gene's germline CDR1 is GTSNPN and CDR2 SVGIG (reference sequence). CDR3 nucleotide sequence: TGTGCCTGCCAAGGGGTTTGGGGAGCTTTCTTT. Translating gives CACQGVWGAFF. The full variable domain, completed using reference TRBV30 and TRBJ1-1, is SQTIHQWPATLVQPVGSPLSLECTVEGTSNPNLYWYRQAAGRGLQLLFYSVGIGQISSEVPQNLSASRPQDRQFILSSKKLLLSDSGFYLCACQGVWGAFFGQGTRLTVV.

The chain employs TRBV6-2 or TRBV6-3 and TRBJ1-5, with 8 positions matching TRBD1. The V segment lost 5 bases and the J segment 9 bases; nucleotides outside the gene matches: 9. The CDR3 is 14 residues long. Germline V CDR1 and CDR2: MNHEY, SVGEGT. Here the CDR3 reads CASSPTGDLLPQHF. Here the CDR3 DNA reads TGTGCCAGCAGTCCGACAGGGGACTTATTGCCCCAGCATTTT.

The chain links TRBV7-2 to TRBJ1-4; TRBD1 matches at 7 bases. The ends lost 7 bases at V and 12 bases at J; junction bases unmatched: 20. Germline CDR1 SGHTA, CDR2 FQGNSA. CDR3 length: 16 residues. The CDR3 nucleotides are TGTGCCAGCAATTGGTTCAGGGACAGCCCTTGGGAAGAACTGTTTTTT. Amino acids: CASNWFRDSPWEELFF.

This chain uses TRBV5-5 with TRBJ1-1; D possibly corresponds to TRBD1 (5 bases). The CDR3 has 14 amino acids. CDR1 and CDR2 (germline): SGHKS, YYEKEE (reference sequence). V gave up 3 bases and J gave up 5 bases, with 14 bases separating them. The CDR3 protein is CASSSLGVRTEAFF. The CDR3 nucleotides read TGTGCCAGCAGCTCCCTAGGGGTAAGAACTGAAGCTTTCTTT.

As DNA, the CDR3 is TGTGCCAGCAGTTACGGAGGGCCAGAGGGAAATCAGCCCCAGCATTTT. Translation gives CASSYGGPEGNQPQHF. The V call is TRBV6-5, the J call TRBJ1-5; the D is unclear. Trimming removed 2 bases at V and 4 bases at J, with 15 bases between. The CDR3 consists of 16 residues. CDR1 is MNHEY, CDR2 SVGAGI, per germline.

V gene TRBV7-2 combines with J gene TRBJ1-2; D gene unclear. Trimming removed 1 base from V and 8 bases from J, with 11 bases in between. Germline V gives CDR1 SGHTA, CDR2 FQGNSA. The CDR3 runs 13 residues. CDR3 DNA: TGTGCCAGCAGCTTAGGGCCCAGATCGGGCTACACCTTC. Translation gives CASSLGPRSGYTF.

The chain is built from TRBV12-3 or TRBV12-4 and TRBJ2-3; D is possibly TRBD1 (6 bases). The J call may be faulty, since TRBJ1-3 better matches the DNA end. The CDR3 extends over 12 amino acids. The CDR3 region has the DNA TGTGCCAGCAGCCCAAGGGGGACTAGCATATATTTT. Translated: CASSPRGTSIYF.

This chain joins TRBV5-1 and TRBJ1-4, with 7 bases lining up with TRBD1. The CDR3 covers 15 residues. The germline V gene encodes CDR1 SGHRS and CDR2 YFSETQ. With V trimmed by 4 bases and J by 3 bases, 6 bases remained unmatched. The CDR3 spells CASSGYRGPNEKLFF. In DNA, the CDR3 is TGCGCCAGCAGCGGATACAGGGGCCCTAATGAAAAACTGTTTTTT.

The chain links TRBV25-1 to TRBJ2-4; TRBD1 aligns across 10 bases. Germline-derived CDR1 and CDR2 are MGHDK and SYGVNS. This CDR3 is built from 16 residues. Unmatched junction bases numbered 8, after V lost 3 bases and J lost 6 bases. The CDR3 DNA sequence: TGTGCCAGCAGTGATTTGGGGACAGGGGATAGAAACATTCAGTACTTC. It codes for CASSDLGTGDRNIQYF.

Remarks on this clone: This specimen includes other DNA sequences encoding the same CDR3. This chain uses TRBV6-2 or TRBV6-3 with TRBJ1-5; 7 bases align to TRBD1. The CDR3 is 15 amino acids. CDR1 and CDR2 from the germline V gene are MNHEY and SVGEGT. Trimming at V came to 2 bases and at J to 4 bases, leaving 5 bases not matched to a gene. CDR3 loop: CASSYPGGGNQPQHF. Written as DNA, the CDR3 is TGTGCCAGCAGTTACCCAGGGGGTGGGAATCAGCCCCAGCATTTT.

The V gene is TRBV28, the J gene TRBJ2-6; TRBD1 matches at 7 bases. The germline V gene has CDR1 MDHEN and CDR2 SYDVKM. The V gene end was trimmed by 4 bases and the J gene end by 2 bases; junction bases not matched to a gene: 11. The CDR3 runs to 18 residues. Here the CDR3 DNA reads TGTGCCAGCAGTTCTCCCCGGGACAGTACCGCTGGGGCCAACGTCCTGACTTTC. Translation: CASSSPRDSTAGANVLTF.

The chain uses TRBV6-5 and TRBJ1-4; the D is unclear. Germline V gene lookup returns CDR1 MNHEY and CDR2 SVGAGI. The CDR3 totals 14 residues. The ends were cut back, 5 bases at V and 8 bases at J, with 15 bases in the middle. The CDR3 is CASSPEGVWEKLFF. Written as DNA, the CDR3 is TGTGCCAGCAGTCCCGAAGGAGTCTGGGAAAAACTGTTTTTT.

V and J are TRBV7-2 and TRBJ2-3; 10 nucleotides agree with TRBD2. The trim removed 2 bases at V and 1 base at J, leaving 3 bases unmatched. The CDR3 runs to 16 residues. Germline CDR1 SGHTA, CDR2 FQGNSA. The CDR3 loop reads CASSLKAGGGTDTQYF. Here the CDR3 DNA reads TGTGCCAGCAGCTTAAAAGCGGGAGGGGGCACAGATACGCAGTATTTT. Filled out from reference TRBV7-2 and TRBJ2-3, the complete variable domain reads GAGVSQSPSNKVTEKGKDVELRCDPISGHTALYWYRQSLGQGLEFLIYFQGNSAPDKSGLPSDRFSAERTGGSVSTLTIQRTQQEDSAVYLCASSLKAGGGTDTQYFGPGTRLTVL.

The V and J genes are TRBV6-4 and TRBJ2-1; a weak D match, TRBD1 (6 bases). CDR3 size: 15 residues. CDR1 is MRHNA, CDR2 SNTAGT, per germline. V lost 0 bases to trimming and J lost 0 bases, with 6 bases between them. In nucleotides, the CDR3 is TGTGCCAGCAGTGACTCGACAGGCTCCTACAATGAGCAGTTCTTC. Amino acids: CASSDSTGSYNEQFF.